One and the same sample provided the 22 T cell receptor beta chains below, sequenced in a study of early T cells in non-severe SARS-CoV-2 infection. MiXCR was run by TCRdb on the 5' RACE reads, yielding one entry per CDR3 protein. The sample records just under 85,000 distinct CDR3 sequences, about 10% being singletons. This specimen consisted of whole blood, obtained at baseline. The source of these receptors is an adult who was a healthcare worker with PCR-confirmed SARS-CoV-2 infection or an uninfected control (not recorded which).

This clonotype showed up many times. This chain uses TRBV12-3 or TRBV12-4 with TRBJ2-7; perhaps TRBD1 as D (6 bases). The CDR3 loop spans 14 amino acids. With 4 bases removed from V and 2 bases from J, the gap between germline ends came to 12 bases. Here the CDR3 reads CASSSSGETYEQYF. The DNA for the CDR3 is TGTGCCAGCAGTTCCTCAGGGGAAACCTACGAGCAGTACTTC.

In its sample, this clonotype was seen a few times. The gene calls are TRBV18 and TRBJ2-7; TRBD2 is a possible D gene (5 bases). The germline V gene has CDR1 KGHSH and CDR2 LQKENI. This CDR3 region has 16 residues. Trimming stripped 2 bases from V and 2 bases from J, with 16 bases between. In nucleotides, the CDR3 is TGTGCCAGCTCACCATCATCTCCGGGAACTCCCTACGAGCAGTACTTC. It is translated as CASSPSSPGTPYEQYF.

This clonotype has more than one count but fewer than ten. The V call is TRBV18, the J call TRBJ2-7; 7 bases line up with TRBD1. The CDR3 loop spans 16 amino acids. Germline V lookup: CDR1 KGHSH, CDR2 LQKENI. The V and J ends lost 6 bases and 3 bases, in that order; junction bases with no gene match: 14. This CDR3 is CASSLADRQGVYEQYF. The CDR3 DNA is TGTGCCAGCTCCCTAGCAGATCGGCAGGGGGTCTACGAGCAGTACTTC.

This clonotype was observed a few times. The rearrangement uses TRBV20-1 and TRBJ2-1; D possibly corresponds to TRBD2 (5 bases). Trimming removed 2 bases from V and 1 base from J, with 15 bases in between. The CDR3 loop spans 16 amino acids. Per germline, CDR1 DFQATT and CDR2 SNEGSKA (reference sequence). The chain's CDR3 is CSARSSSPQSYNEQFF. In nucleotides, the CDR3 is TGCAGTGCTAGATCTAGCAGTCCCCAATCCTACAATGAGCAGTTCTTC.

V is TRBV28 and J is TRBJ2-3; D uncertain. The CDR3 is made up of 15 amino acids. The V gene's germline CDR1 is MDHEN and CDR2 SYDVKM. The V gene lost 6 bases and the J gene lost 3 bases, with 16 bases spanning the gap. CDR3 sequence reads: CASSSIQTKTDTQYF. CDR3 nucleotides: TGTGCCAGCAGCTCTATCCAGACAAAAACAGATACGCAGTATTTT.

This clonotype was counted at least ten times. V usage is TRBV2 and J usage is TRBJ2-5; TRBD1 might be the D (5 bases). Germline V CDR1 and CDR2: SNHLY, FYNNEI. Trimming took 6 bases from V and 5 from J, leaving 13 bases between them. The CDR3 totals 13 residues. In DNA form, the CDR3 reads TGTGCCAGCAGGGGGCCTTATCGGGAGACCCAGTACTTC. This translates into CASRGPYRETQYF.

This clonotype was picked up a small number of times. The gene calls are TRBV3-1 and TRBJ2-4; D gene ambiguous. Trimming cost V 0 bases and J 0 bases, with 9 bases left between them. Looked up from germline, CDR1 is LGHDT and CDR2 is YNNKEL (reference sequence). This CDR3 contains 16 residues. CDR3 DNA: TGTGCCAGCAGCCAAGAAGTGGACCCAGCCAAAAACATTCAGTACTTC. Protein sequence: CASSQEVDPAKNIQYF.

This clonotype has just a few counts. The V gene is TRBV20-1, the J gene TRBJ1-1, with 9 bases lining up with TRBD1. The germline CDR1 and CDR2 sequences are DFQATT and SNEGSKA (reference sequence). This CDR3 is built from 14 residues. The J segment lost 5 bases and the V segment lost 0 bases, leaving 4 bases of the junction unmatched. CDR3 sequence reads: CSAREGDRVTEAFF. Here the CDR3 DNA reads TGCAGTGCTAGAGAGGGGGACAGGGTTACTGAAGCTTTCTTT.

The V and J genes are TRBV4-1 and TRBJ2-1; D is unresolved. The length of the CDR3 is 12 residues. The germline CDR1 and CDR2 sequences are MGHRA and YSYEKL. Trimming stripped 1 base from V and 6 bases from J, with 4 bases between. CDR3 in amino acids: CASSQGINEQFF. CDR3 sequence (DNA): TGCGCCAGCAGCCAAGGAATCAATGAGCAGTTCTTC.

The sample holds many counts of this clonotype. The chain carries TRBV11-2 and TRBJ1-2, with D possibly TRBD1 on 5 matching bases. The CDR3 has 15 residues. V was shortened by 0 bases and J by 5 bases, with 13 bases between the two germline ends. CDR1 is SGHAT, CDR2 FQNNGV, per germline. The CDR3 spells CASSLEGAARYGYTF. CDR3 nucleotides: TGTGCCAGCAGCTTAGAAGGGGCCGCCCGTTATGGCTACACCTTC. Drawing the rest from reference TRBV11-2 and TRBJ1-2, the complete variable domain is EAGVAQSPRYKIIEKRQSVAFWCNPISGHATLYWYQQILGQGPKLLIQFQNNGVVDDSQLPKDRFSAERLKGVDSTLKIQPAKLEDSAVYLCASSLEGAARYGYTFGSGTRLTVV.

This clonotype was counted between two and nine times. The chain carries TRBV12-3 or TRBV12-4 and TRBJ2-5; no reliable D call. This CDR3 has 15 residues. The V end lost 6 bases, the J end lost 5 bases, and 19 bases lay between the germline ends. CDR3 sequence reads: CASSWGAKEGETQYF. The CDR3 DNA follows: TGTGCCAGCAGCTGGGGTGCCAAAGAAGGGGAGACCCAGTACTTC.

The V call is TRBV9, the J call TRBJ2-3; tentatively, D is TRBD2 (5 bases). V gave up 2 bases and J gave up 1 base, with 11 bases separating them. This CDR3 is 15 amino acids long. In germline, CDR1 is SGDLS, CDR2 YYNGEE. The CDR3 nucleotides are TGTGCCAGCAGCGTCTCTGCGAGGGGCACAGATACGCAGTATTTT. Translation: CASSVSARGTDTQYF.

The chain uses TRBV28 and TRBJ1-1; the D gene is possibly TRBD1 (5 bases). V lost 1 base to trimming and J lost 2 bases, with 14 bases between them. Germline V gene data show CDR1 as MDHEN and CDR2 as SYDVKM. The CDR3 totals 16 residues. This chain's CDR3 is CASSLSQGTGNTEAFF. As DNA, the CDR3 is TGTGCCAGCAGTTTATCGCAGGGTACGGGTAACACTGAAGCTTTCTTT.

The J gene is TRBJ2-1, the V gene TRBV5-6; D remains unclear. Germline CDR1 is SGHDT and CDR2 is YYEEEE. The CDR3 has 13 amino acids. V lost 1 base and J lost 9, with 11 bases in between. CDR3 in DNA: TGTGCCAGCAGCTTGTCGGTGGTGGGTGAGCAGTTCTTC. Residues: CASSLSVVGEQFF. Looking up the rest from reference TRBV5-6 and TRBJ2-1 gives the full variable domain: DAGVTQSPTHLIKTRGQQVTLRCSPKSGHDTVSWYQQALGQGPQFIFQYYEEEERQRGNFPDRFSGHQFPNYSSELNVNALLLGDSALYLCASSLSVVGEQFFGPGTRLTVL.

This clonotype was counted at least ten times. The rearrangement links TRBV29-1 to TRBJ1-2, with D possibly TRBD1 on 6 matching bases. Per the germline V gene, CDR1 is SQVTM and CDR2 is ANQGSEA. Between the trimmed V and J ends, which lost 6 bases and 8 bases, there was a span of 22 bases. The CDR3 extends over 14 amino acids. The CDR3 coding sequence is TGCAGCGTGCTGCCCCAGGGGCAGGGTCTGGGCTACACCTTC. Residues: CSVLPQGQGLGYTF.

V and J are TRBV2 and TRBJ2-6, with D maybe TRBD1 (6 bases). V was trimmed by 8 bases and J by 2 bases, leaving 16 bases between them. CDR1 is SNHLY and CDR2 is FYNNEI in the germline V gene. The CDR3 runs to 16 residues. The CDR3 reads CASGGQSGAGANVLTF. DNA for the CDR3: TGTGCCAGCGGCGGACAGTCCGGGGCTGGGGCCAACGTCCTGACTTTC.

Ten or more counts support this clonotype. This sequence joins TRBV7-2 and TRBJ2-1, with TRBD2 matching over 8 bases. This CDR3 has 15 residues. The germline V gene encodes CDR1 SGHTA and CDR2 FQGNSA. V trimming: 3 bases; J trimming: 8 bases; junction bases outside the gene matches: 9. DNA of the CDR3: TGTGCCAGCAGCTTGGCTAGCGGGTGGGGGGATGAGCAGTTCTTC. It translates to CASSLASGWGDEQFF.

This clonotype was counted many times. This chain links TRBV5-1 with TRBJ2-7; either TRBD1 or TRBD2 may supply D (5 bases each). Germline CDR1 SGHRS, CDR2 YFSETQ. The ends were cut back, 7 bases at V and 4 bases at J, with 18 bases in the middle. CDR3 length: 14 residues. The CDR3 DNA sequence: TGCGCCAGCGGGACGACGGGTCCCCCTTACGAGCAGTACTTC. Protein: CASGTTGPPYEQYF.

This rearrangement joins TRBV4-2 to TRBJ2-1, with 7 bases identical to TRBD2. V shed 0 bases, J shed 8 bases, and the junction held 13 bases outside the gene matches. Germline V gene sequence: CDR1 LGHNA, CDR2 YNFKEQ. CDR3 length: 17 residues. CDR3 in amino acids: CASSQDPAGEVIYEQFF. For the CDR3, the DNA is TGTGCCAGCAGCCAAGATCCGGCGGGAGAAGTAATCTATGAGCAGTTCTTC.

The chain is built from TRBV6-5 and TRBJ2-1; 9 bases are a match to TRBD2. The length of the CDR3 is 14 residues. With 8 bases clipped from V and 5 bases from J, the junction kept 7 bases outside the gene matches. Per the germline V gene, CDR1 is MNHEY and CDR2 is SVGAGI. The CDR3 coding sequence is TGTGCCAGCCGCCCGACTAGCGGAAACAATGAGCAGTTCTTC. Protein sequence: CASRPTSGNNEQFF.

There are a few counts of this clonotype. The J gene is TRBJ2-2, the V gene TRBV28; 8 positions match TRBD2. Germline CDR1 MDHEN, CDR2 SYDVKM. The CDR3 contains 17 residues. J was trimmed by 0 bases and V by 1 base; bases with no gene match: 4. The CDR3 bases are TGTGCCAGCAGTTTATCGTTAGCGGGGTCGAACACCGGGGAGCTGTTTTTT. Translating it yields CASSLSLAGSNTGELFF.

V is TRBV13 and J is TRBJ2-1, with a tentative D call TRBD1 (5 bases). Trimming stripped 5 bases from V and 6 bases from J, with 14 bases between. Germline CDR1 PRHDT, CDR2 FYEKMQ (reference sequence). The CDR3 contains 14 residues. The CDR3 bases are TGTGCCAGCAGCACGGGCCTTAGGGGCAATGAGCAGTTCTTC. It codes for CASSTGLRGNEQFF.